This TCR beta chain was retrieved from a study of response to subunit inactivated influenza vaccine. Points from the study as a whole: Authors suggested few new T cells are recruited by each seasonal influenza vaccination.

TCRdb re-derived calls from the RT-PCR reads in MiXCR, one entry per CDR3 protein. The data show roughly 700,000 distinct CDR3 sequences, roughly 14% seen once. With respect to this clonotype: Its specificity is unknown.

The TCR comes from a man aged 45 to 65 who received an inactivated influenza vaccine. This material consisted of PBMCs from blood, taken roughly 15 days before vaccination.

CDR3 sequence: CASSPYRGGYEQYF. For the CDR3, the DNA is TGCGCCAGCAGCCCATACAGGGGCGGCTACGAGCAGTACTTC. The chain recombines TRBV5-1 with TRBJ2-7, with 7 bases that match TRBD1. The ends lost 4 bases at V and 3 bases at J; junction bases unmatched: 7. This CDR3 has 14 residues. The germline CDR1 and CDR2 sequences are SGHRS and YFSETQ.